By share, the clone carrying this TCR beta chain counts as medium-sized. Its antigen is unknown. V lost 1 base to trimming and J lost 7 bases, with 8 bases between them. CDR3 size: 12 residues. CDR1 is MGHDK and CDR2 is SYGVNS in the germline V gene. The sample is drawn from a study of neoadjuvant anti-PD-1 for oral cavity cancer. Whole-study findings and limits: After neoadjuvant nivolumab, PBMC T cell clonality was significantly higher in non-responders than responders.

Six replicates per PBMC sample, mostly from roughly 450 ng of genomic DNA. Data came from immunoSEQ multiplex PCR; TCRdb stores just in-frame clones and leaves some out. The sample holds about 79,000 clones, 80% to 90% seen once. Patients had newly diagnosed, untreated stage II-IVA oral cavity squamous cell carcinoma. No culture or expansion preceded analysis of these blood cells. The source is a person aged 35 to 85 with oral cavity squamous cell carcinoma. The V gene is TRBV25-1, the J gene TRBJ2-7; D is perhaps TRBD2 (6 bases). The sample was PBMCs, taken before nivolumab (anti-PD-1) treatment. CDR3 region: CASSESGEEQYF. CDR3 coding DNA: TGTGCCAGCAGTGAATCGGGGGAAGAGCAGTACTTC.